The 10 T cell receptor beta chains below all came from one sample that was sequenced in a study of PD-1 blockade in classical Hodgkin lymphoma. The method was immunoSEQ multiplex PCR; TCRdb's version includes in-frame clones alone and lacks a portion of them. In the table there are some 96,000 clones, 75% to 90% of which are singletons. In every patient, relapse followed autologous stem cell transplantation, while exposure to brentuximab vedotin differed. The sample consisted of peripheral blood mononuclear cells (PBMCs), taken at baseline. These receptors were collected from a human donor with classical Hodgkin lymphoma.

This chain uses TRBV10-1 with TRBJ2-2; D is perhaps TRBD1 or TRBD2 (6 bases each). Germline assignment: CDR1 WNHNN and CDR2 SYGVQD (reference sequence). The germline V and J ends were trimmed by 3 bases and 4 bases, with 9 bases remaining between them. The CDR3 consists of 14 residues. CDR3: CASSEQGLTGELFF. CDR3 sequence (DNA): TGCGCCAGCAGTGAACAGGGACTCACCGGGGAGCTGTTTTTT.

The chain is built from TRBV2 and TRBJ2-5; TRBD2 might be the D (5 bases). The CDR3 consists of 13 residues. Germline V gene data show CDR1 as SNHLY and CDR2 as FYNNEI. V lost 5 bases and J 2 bases, leaving 9 bases between the germline ends. This chain's CDR3 is CASSPRAQETQYF. CDR3 nucleotides: TGTGCCAGCAGTCCGCGGGCGCAAGAGACCCAGTACTTC.

This clone was observed once. V is TRBV9 and J is TRBJ2-2; D unclear. The CDR3 extends over 14 amino acids. Germline CDR1 reads SGDLS; CDR2 reads YYNGEE. Trimming pared 3 bases from V and 5 bases from J, leaving 11 bases between. CDR3 sequence (DNA): TGTGCCAGCAGCGCCCGGACCGGAACCGGGGAGCTGTTTTTT. Its protein product is CASSARTGTGELFF. Based on the CDR3 plus reference TRBV9 and TRBJ2-2, the full variable domain is DSGVTQTPKHLITATGQRVTLRCSPRSGDLSVYWYQQSLDQGLQFLIQYYNGEERAKGNILERFSAQQFPDLHSELNLSSLELGDSALYFCASSARTGTGELFFGEGSRLTVL.

The genes are TRBV19 and TRBJ2-7; D perhaps matches TRBD2 (6 bases). Germline V gene lookup returns CDR1 LNHDA and CDR2 SQIVND (reference sequence). V dropped 7 bases and J dropped 0 bases, with 7 bases sitting between them. This CDR3 has 12 amino acids. The CDR3 region has the DNA TGTGCCAGTACAGCGGGCTCCTACGAGCAGTACTTC. It yields the protein CASTAGSYEQYF.

The chain employs TRBV5-1 and TRBJ2-7; D uncertain. V lost 1 base, J lost 6 bases, and 14 bases lay in between. The CDR3 sequence is 14 residues long. CDR1 is SGHRS and CDR2 is YFSETQ in the germline V gene. The DNA of the CDR3 is TGCGCCAGCAGCTTGTGGCAAATGGCCGGCGAGCAGTACTTC. Protein product: CASSLWQMAGEQYF. The full variable domain, with the rest looked up from reference TRBV5-1 and TRBJ2-7, is KAGVTQTPRYLIKTRGQQVTLSCSPISGHRSVSWYQQTPGQGLQFLFEYFSETQRNKGNFPGRFSGRQFSNSRSEMNVSTLELGDSALYLCASSLWQMAGEQYFGPGTRLTVT.

In nucleotides, the CDR3 is TGTGCCAGCAGCTCATTCCCCAATCAGCCCCAGCATTTT. Translating gives CASSSFPNQPQHF. The chain has TRBV7-2 and TRBJ1-5; D is unresolved. Trimming left V 4 bases short and J 3 bases short, with 7 bases between. The CDR3 contains 13 residues. CDR1 SGHTA and CDR2 FQGNSA come from the germline V gene. Complete variable domain (other parts from reference TRBV7-2 and TRBJ1-5): GAGVSQSPSNKVTEKGKDVELRCDPISGHTALYWYRQSLGQGLEFLIYFQGNSAPDKSGLPSDRFSAERTGGSVSTLTIQRTQQEDSAVYLCASSSFPNQPQHFGDGTRLSIL.

The rearrangement links TRBV5-8 to TRBJ2-7, with D perhaps being TRBD1 or TRBD2 (5 bases each). CDR1 SGHTS and CDR2 YDEGEE come from the germline V gene. This CDR3 region has 13 residues. Trimming shortened V by 1 base and J by 5 bases, and 10 bases separated the two germline ends. The CDR3 loop is CASSLRQGHEQYF. CDR3 in DNA: TGTGCCAGCAGCTTGAGGCAGGGACACGAGCAGTACTTC.

The V and J genes are TRBV19 and TRBJ2-3; the D is unclear. V lost 3 bases and J lost 0, with 7 bases in between. Germline V gene sequence: CDR1 LNHDA, CDR2 SQIVND (reference sequence). There are 14 residues in the CDR3. The CDR3 is CASSIRASTDTQYF. The CDR3 nucleotides read TGTGCCAGTAGTATCCGAGCTAGCACAGATACGCAGTATTTT.

This chain uses TRBV7-2 with TRBJ2-1, with 11 bases identical to TRBD2. The J segment lost 5 bases and the V segment lost 5 bases, leaving 8 bases of the junction unmatched. The germline CDR1 and CDR2 sequences are SGHTA and FQGNSA. The CDR3 runs to 16 residues. CDR3 coding DNA: TGTGCCAGCAGCCCGGCTAGCGGGAGGATCGACAATGAGCAGTTCTTC. It encodes CASSPASGRIDNEQFF.

This clone has only a few counts. The chain couples TRBV2 to TRBJ2-1; 13 bases fit TRBD2. After removal of 3 bases from V and 6 bases from J, the junction contained 5 bases not matched to a gene. This CDR3 has 16 residues. Germline values: CDR1 SNHLY, CDR2 FYNNEI. Written as DNA, the CDR3 is TGTGCCAGCAGTGATCCGGGACTAGCGGGACCCAATGAGCAGTTCTTC. Translation: CASSDPGLAGPNEQFF.